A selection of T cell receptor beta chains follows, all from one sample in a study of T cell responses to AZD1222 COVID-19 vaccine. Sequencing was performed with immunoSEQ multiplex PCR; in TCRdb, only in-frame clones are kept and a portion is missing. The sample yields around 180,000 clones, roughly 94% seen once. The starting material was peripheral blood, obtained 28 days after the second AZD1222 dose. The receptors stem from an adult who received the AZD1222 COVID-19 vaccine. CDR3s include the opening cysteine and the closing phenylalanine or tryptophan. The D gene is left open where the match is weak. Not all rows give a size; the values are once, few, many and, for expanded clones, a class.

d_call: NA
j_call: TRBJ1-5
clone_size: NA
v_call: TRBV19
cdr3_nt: TGTGCCAGTAGTATGAGAACTTTAGGGGGTATCGGAAATCAGCCCCAGCATTTT
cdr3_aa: CASSMRTLGGIGNQPQHF

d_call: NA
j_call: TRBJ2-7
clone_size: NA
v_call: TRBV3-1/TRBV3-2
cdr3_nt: TGTGCCAGCAGCCAATCGGCCAGGGTTTACGAGCAGTACTTC
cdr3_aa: CASSQSARVYEQYF

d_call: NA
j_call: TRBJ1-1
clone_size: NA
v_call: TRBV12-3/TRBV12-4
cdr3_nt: TGTGCCAGCAGCCCGAACACTGAAGCTTTCTTT
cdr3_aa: CASSPNTEAFF

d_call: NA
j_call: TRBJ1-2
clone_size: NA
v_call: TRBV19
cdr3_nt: TGTGCCAGTAGTATGACAGGTTCCGGCTACACCTTC
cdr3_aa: CASSMTGSGYTF

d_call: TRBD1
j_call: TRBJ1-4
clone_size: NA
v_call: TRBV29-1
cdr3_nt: TGCAGCGCCACCCAGGGGGCTAATGAAAAACTGTTTTTT
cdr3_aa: CSATQGANEKLFF

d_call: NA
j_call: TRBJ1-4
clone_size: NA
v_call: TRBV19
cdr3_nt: TGTGCCAGTAGTCTCGGGTTGAGTGTGGAAAAACTGTTTTTT
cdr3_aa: CASSLGLSVEKLFF

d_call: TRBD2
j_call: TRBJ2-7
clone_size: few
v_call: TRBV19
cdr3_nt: TGTGCCAGTAGTATGGGTAGCGGGGGAACCTACGAGCAGTACTTC
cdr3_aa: CASSMGSGGTYEQYF

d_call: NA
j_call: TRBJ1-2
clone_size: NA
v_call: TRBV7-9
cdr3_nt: TGTGCCAGCAGCTCTCAGGCAGGGTACGGCTACACCTTC
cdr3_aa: CASSSQAGYGYTF

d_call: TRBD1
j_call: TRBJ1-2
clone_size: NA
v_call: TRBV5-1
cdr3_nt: TGCGCCAGCAGCTTGCGTACAGGGGGAACGGGCGGCTACACCTTC
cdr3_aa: CASSLRTGGTGGYTF

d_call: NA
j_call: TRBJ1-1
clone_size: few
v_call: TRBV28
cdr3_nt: TGTGCCATTTGGGATTTTCTGAACACTGAAGCTTTCTTT
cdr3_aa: CAIWDFLNTEAFF

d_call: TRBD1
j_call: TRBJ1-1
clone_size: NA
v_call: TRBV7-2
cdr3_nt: TGTGCCAGCAGCTTACGACAGGGGGCATTGGCTTTCTTT
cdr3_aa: CASSLRQGALAFF

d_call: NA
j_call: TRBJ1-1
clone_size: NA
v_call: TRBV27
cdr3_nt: TGTGCCAGCAGTTTCCTAGGACGGATGAACACTGAAGCTTTCTTT
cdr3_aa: CASSFLGRMNTEAFF

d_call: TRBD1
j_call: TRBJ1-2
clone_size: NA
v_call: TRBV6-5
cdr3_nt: TGTGCCAGCAAGAATATCGACAGGGTCTATGGCTACACCTTC
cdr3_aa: CASKNIDRVYGYTF

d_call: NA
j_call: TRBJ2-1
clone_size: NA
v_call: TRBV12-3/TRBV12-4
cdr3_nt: TGTGCCAGCAGTCTAGCTTCTGAGCAGTTCTTC
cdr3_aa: CASSLASEQFF

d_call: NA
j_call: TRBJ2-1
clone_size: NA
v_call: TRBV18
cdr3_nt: TGTGCCAGCTCACCAGCAGGAGGCAATGAGCAGTTCTTC
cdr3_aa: CASSPAGGNEQFF

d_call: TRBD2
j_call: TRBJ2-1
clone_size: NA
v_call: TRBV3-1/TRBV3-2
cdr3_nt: TGTGCCAGCAGCCTCGCGGCACTAGCGGAATACAATGAGCAGTTCTTC
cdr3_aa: CASSLAALAEYNEQFF

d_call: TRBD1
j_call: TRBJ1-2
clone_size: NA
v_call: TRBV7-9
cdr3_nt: TGTGCCAGCAACAACTTAGATAGCGGCAGGGGGAGCTACACCTTC
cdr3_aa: CASNNLDSGRGSYTF

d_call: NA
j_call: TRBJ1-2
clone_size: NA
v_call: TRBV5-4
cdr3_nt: TGTGCCAGCAGCTTGGTCGGGACCTATGGCTACACCTTC
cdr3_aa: CASSLVGTYGYTF

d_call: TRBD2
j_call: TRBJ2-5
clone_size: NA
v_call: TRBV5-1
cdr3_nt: TGCGCCAGCGGGGCTAGCGGGGGGATGGAAGAGACCCAGTACTTC
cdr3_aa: CASGASGGMEETQYF

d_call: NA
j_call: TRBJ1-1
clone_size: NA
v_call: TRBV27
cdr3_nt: TGTGCCAGCAGCCCTACTGTACAGGGCACTGAAGCTTTCTTT
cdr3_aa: CASSPTVQGTEAFF

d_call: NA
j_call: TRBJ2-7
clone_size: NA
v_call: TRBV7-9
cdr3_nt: TGTGCCAGCAGCCCGGTAGGGTTTGGCTACGAGCAGTACTTC
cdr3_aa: CASSPVGFGYEQYF

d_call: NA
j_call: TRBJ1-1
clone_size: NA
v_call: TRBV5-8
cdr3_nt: TGTGCCAGCAGCTCCCTTGTGGTTGAAGCTTTCTTT
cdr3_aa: CASSSLVVEAFF

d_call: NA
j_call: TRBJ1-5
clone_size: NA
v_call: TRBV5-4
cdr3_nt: TGTGCCAGCAGCTTGGATGGGGGGGGAGATCAGCCCCAGCATTTT
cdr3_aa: CASSLDGGGDQPQHF

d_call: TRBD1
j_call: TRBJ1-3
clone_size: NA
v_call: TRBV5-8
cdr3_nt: TGTGCCAGCAGTGACAGGGTATTCTCTGGAAACACCATATATTTT
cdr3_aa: CASSDRVFSGNTIYF

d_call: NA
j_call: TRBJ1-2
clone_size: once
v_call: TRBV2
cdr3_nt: TGTGCCAGCAGCCAGGGCCCACAAGGGTATGGCTACACCTTC
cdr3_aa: CASSQGPQGYGYTF

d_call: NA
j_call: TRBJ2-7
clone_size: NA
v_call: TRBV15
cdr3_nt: TGTGCCACCAGTCCGGGCCCCGTCGGCGAGCAGTACTTC
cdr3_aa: CATSPGPVGEQYF

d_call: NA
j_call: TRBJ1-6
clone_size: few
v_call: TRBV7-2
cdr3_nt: TGTGCCAGCAGCTTAGAACAGGGTGTCGTTTCACCCCTCCACTTT
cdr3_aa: CASSLEQGVVSPLHF

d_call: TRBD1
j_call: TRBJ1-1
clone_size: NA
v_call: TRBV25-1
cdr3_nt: TGTGCCAGCAGACCCAGCGTGGGACAGGGGTTGAACACTGAAGCTTTCTTT
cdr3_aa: CASRPSVGQGLNTEAFF

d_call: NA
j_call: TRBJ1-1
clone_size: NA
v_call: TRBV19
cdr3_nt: TGTGCCAGTAGCCCAGGTTTGGAAATCACTGAAGCTTTCTTT
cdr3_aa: CASSPGLEITEAFF

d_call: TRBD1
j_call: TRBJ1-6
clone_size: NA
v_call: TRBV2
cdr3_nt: TGTGCCAGCAGTGAAGCCCAGGGGGGTCGTTCACCCCTCCACTTT
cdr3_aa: CASSEAQGGRSPLHF

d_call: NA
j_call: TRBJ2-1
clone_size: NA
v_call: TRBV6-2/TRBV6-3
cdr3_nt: TGTGCCAGCAGTTACCAAGTGTACAATGAGCAGTTCTTC
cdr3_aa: CASSYQVYNEQFF

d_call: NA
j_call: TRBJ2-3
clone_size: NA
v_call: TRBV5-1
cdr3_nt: TGCGCCAGCAGCTCCCGGGACCCGAACACAGATACGCAGTATTTT
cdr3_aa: CASSSRDPNTDTQYF

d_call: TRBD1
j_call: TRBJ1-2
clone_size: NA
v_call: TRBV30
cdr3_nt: TGTGCCTGGAGTCTCAGGACAGGCCTGCCTTATGGCTACACCTTC
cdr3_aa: CAWSLRTGLPYGYTF

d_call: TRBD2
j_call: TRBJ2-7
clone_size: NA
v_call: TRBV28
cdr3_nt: TGTGCCAGCAGTTTGACCCCTAGCGGGGCCTACGAGCAGTACTTC
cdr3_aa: CASSLTPSGAYEQYF

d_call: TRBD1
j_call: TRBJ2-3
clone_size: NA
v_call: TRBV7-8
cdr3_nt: TGTGCCAGCAGCCCGCCGGGACAGGGGAGAGGGGGACGTACAGATACGCAGTATTTT
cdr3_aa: CASSPPGQGRGGRTDTQYF

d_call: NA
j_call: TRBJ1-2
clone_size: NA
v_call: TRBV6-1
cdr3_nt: TGTGCCAGCAGTGAGGAGCTCACTAACCTCTATGGCTACACCTTC
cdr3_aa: CASSEELTNLYGYTF

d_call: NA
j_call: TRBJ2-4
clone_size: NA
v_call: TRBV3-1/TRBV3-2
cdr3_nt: TGTGCCAGCAGCCGTCAGTGGGGGGAGAGGGGAGACATTCAGTACTTC
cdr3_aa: CASSRQWGERGDIQYF

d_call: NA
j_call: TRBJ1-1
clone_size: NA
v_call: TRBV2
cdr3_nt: TGTGCCAGCAGTGAATTCAGGGGGAACACTGAAGCTTTCTTT
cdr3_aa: CASSEFRGNTEAFF

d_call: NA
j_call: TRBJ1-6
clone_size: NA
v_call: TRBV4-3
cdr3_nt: TGCGCCAGCAGCCAAGTCAACACAAATTCACCCCTCCACTTT
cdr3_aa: CASSQVNTNSPLHF

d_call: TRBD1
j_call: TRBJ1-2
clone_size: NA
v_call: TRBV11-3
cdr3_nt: TGTGCCAGCAGCTTAGATGAAGTCGTCAGGGGGGATGGCTACACCTTC
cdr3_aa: CASSLDEVVRGDGYTF

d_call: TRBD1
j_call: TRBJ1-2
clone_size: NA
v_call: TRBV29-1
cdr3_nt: TGCAGCGTTGCCCGGACAGGGAGCTATGGCTACACCTTC
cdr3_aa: CSVARTGSYGYTF

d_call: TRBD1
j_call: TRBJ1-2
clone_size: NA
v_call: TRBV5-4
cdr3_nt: TGTGCCAGCAGCTGGACAGGGGGAGATGGCTACACCTTC
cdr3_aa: CASSWTGGDGYTF

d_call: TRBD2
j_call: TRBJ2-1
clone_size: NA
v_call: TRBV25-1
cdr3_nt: TGTGCCAGCAGTGAGCGGGGGGCCTACAATGAGCAGTTCTTC
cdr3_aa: CASSERGAYNEQFF

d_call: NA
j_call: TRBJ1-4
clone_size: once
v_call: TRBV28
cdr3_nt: TGTGCCAGCAGTTTACAGGGCCTAGGGGTTAATGAAAAACTGTTTTTT
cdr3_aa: CASSLQGLGVNEKLFF

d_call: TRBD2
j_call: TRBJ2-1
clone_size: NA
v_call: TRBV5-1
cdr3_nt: TGCGCCAGCGGGGCGGGAGCCTACTACAATGAGCAGTTCTTC
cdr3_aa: CASGAGAYYNEQFF

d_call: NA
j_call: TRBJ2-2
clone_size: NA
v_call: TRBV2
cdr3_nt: TGTGCCAGCAGTGACAAGGGAGAGACCGGGGAGCTGTTTTTT
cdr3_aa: CASSDKGETGELFF

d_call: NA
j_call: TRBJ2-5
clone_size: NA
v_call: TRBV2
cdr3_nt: TGTGCCAGCACGGGCGAGACCCAGTACTTC
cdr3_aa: CASTGETQYF

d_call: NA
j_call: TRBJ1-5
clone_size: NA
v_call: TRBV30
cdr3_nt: TGTGCCTGGAGTGTCACGGATAGCAATCAGCCCCAGCATTTT
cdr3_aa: CAWSVTDSNQPQHF

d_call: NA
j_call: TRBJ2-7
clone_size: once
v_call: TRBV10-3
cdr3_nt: TGTGCCATCAGTGAGTCGACAGAGATTAGCTCCTACGAGCAGTACTTC
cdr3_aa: CAISESTEISSYEQYF

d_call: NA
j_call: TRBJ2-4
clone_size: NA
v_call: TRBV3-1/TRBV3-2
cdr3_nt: TGTGCCAGCAACTTACAGGGTGTGGAAAACATTCAGTACTTC
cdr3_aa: CASNLQGVENIQYF

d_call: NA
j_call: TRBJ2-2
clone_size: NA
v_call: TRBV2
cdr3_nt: TGTGCCAGCAGTGAATTCCGCGAAGACACCGGGGAGCTGTTTTTT
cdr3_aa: CASSEFREDTGELFF

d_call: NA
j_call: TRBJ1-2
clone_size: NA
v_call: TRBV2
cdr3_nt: TGTGCCAGCAGTGACAGTCCTAACTATGGCTACACCTTC
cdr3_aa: CASSDSPNYGYTF

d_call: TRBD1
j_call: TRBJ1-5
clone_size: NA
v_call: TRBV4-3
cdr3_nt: TGCGCCAGCAGCCAAGATACAGGGGGCAATCAGCCCCAGCATTTT
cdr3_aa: CASSQDTGGNQPQHF

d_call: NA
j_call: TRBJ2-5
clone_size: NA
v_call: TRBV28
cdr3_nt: TGTGCCAGCAGCAGCAGCTTAGAGACCCAGTACTTC
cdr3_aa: CASSSSLETQYF